Shown below are 19 T cell receptor beta chains from a single sample sequenced in a study of CD4+ T cells in melanoma. Clones were read by immunoSEQ multiplex PCR, and TCRdb kept only the in-frame ones, dropping some. This table has some 16,000 clones, around 76% appearing once. Material for sequencing was cells from a culture (not recorded whether cultured in vitro). The source is a human donor with melanoma.

The chain recombines TRBV18 with TRBJ1-2, with 9 bases lining up with TRBD1. Per germline, CDR1 KGHSH and CDR2 LQKENI. J lost 4 bases, V lost 4 bases, and 4 bases had no gene match. The length of the CDR3 is 14 residues. The CDR3 DNA reads as TGTGCCAGCTCACAATCGGGACAGGGCTATGGCTACACCTTC. It codes for CASSQSGQGYGYTF.

The chain employs TRBV15 and TRBJ2-2, with D maybe TRBD1 (5 bases). Germline V lookup: CDR1 LNHNV, CDR2 YYDKDF (reference sequence). This CDR3 is built from 14 residues. V lost 5 bases to trimming and J lost 6 bases, with 13 bases between them. CDR3 sequence: CATSLTAGSGELFF. CDR3 DNA sequence: TGTGCCACCAGCCTCACGGCAGGGTCCGGGGAGCTGTTTTTT.

The rearrangement joins TRBV10-3 to TRBJ1-6, with 9 positions matching TRBD1. The length of the CDR3 is 15 residues. Germline V gene data show CDR1 as ENHRY and CDR2 as SYGVKD. V gave up 6 bases and J gave up 10 bases; unmatched junction bases: 10. CDR3 DNA: TGTGCCATCAGAGCCCTCGACAGGGGGAGCTCACCCCTCCACTTT. Translating it yields CAIRALDRGSSPLHF.

CDR3 amino acids: CASSPGGTSVYTQETQYF. The DNA for the CDR3 is TGCGCCAGCAGCCCCGGCGGGACTAGCGTTTATACCCAAGAGACCCAGTACTTC. The chain is built from TRBV5-1 and TRBJ2-5; 10 nucleotides align to TRBD2. Germline CDR1 reads SGHRS; CDR2 reads YFSETQ. V was pared by 4 bases and J by 1 base, with 13 bases of the junction left unmatched. The CDR3 loop spans 18 amino acids.

The chain recombines TRBV7-9 with TRBJ2-7; 9 positions match TRBD1. CDR3 length: 14 amino acids. CDR1 is SEHNR, CDR2 FQNEAQ, per germline (reference sequence). Trimming at V came to 3 bases and at J to 6 bases, leaving 6 bases not matched to a gene. The CDR3 loop is CASSFRDRVAEQYF. The CDR3 coding sequence is TGTGCCAGCAGCTTTAGGGACAGGGTGGCCGAGCAGTACTTC.

This clone was picked up one time. The chain links TRBV5-1 to TRBJ2-2; D is possibly TRBD2 (6 bases). This CDR3 has 16 residues. V lost 4 bases and J lost 5, with 18 bases in between. CDR1 and CDR2 from the germline V gene are SGHRS and YFSETQ. The CDR3 reads CASSLARRAATGELFF. Here the CDR3 DNA reads TGCGCCAGCAGCCTCGCGCGGAGGGCAGCGACCGGGGAGCTGTTTTTT.

The chain links TRBV30 to TRBJ2-7; TRBD1 matches at 9 bases. The CDR3 spans 14 residues. J was trimmed by 6 bases and V by 0 bases; bases with no gene match: 6. The germline CDR1 and CDR2 sequences are GTSNPN and SVGIG (reference sequence). The CDR3 sequence is CAWSVRGTGSEQYF. The CDR3 nucleotides read TGTGCCTGGAGTGTACGGGGGACAGGGAGCGAGCAGTACTTC.

This sequence joins TRBV5-1 and TRBJ2-5; 11 positions match TRBD1. Trimming removed 4 bases from V and 4 bases from J; junction bases left unmatched: 6. There are 15 residues in the CDR3. Per the germline V gene, CDR1 is SGHRS and CDR2 is YFSETQ. CDR3 nucleotides: TGCGCCAGCAGCCAAGGACAGGGGGCTAGAGAGACCCAGTACTTC. Protein product: CASSQGQGARETQYF.

The V gene is TRBV19, the J gene TRBJ1-5; tentative D call: TRBD1 (5 bases). This CDR3 is 13 amino acids long. The germline V gene has CDR1 LNHDA and CDR2 SQIVND (reference sequence). V shed 7 bases and J shed 5 bases, with 12 bases lying between them. CDR3 region: CASTLGAYQPQHF. The DNA of the CDR3 is TGTGCCAGTACCCTAGGGGCGTATCAGCCCCAGCATTTT.

The chain is built from TRBV5-1 and TRBJ2-1, with a possible D match to TRBD2 (6 bases). The germline CDR1 and CDR2 sequences are SGHRS and YFSETQ. The CDR3 is 14 amino acids. Trimming cost V 4 bases and J 2 bases, with 10 bases left between them. The CDR3 sequence: CASSGGSPYNEQFF. CDR3 bases: TGCGCCAGCAGCGGGGGGTCGCCCTACAATGAGCAGTTCTTC.

The V and J genes are TRBV6-5 and TRBJ1-3; D is unresolved. Germline CDR1 is MNHEY and CDR2 is SVGAGI. Trimming took 4 bases from V and 4 from J, leaving 14 bases between them. The CDR3 runs 15 residues. This CDR3 reads CASSLAHTGGNTIYF. The CDR3 nucleotides read TGTGCCAGCAGTTTGGCACACACGGGAGGAAACACCATATATTTT.

The V gene is TRBV7-3, the J gene TRBJ2-2; D may correspond to TRBD1 or TRBD2 (5 bases each). The germline V gene has CDR1 SGHTA and CDR2 FQGTGA. The CDR3 covers 17 residues. The V and J ends lost 2 bases and 5 bases respectively, with 18 bases between them. CDR3 in DNA: TGTGCCAGCAGCTTACGGGGTGGGGGACCGTCGACCGGGGAGCTGTTTTTT. Its protein is CASSLRGGGPSTGELFF.

The chain joins TRBV5-4 to TRBJ2-2, with 7 nucleotides matching TRBD1. V gave up 4 bases and J gave up 3 bases; unmatched junction bases: 3. This CDR3 comprises 14 residues. Germline CDR1 and CDR2: SGHNT and YYREEE (reference sequence). The CDR3 is CASSGTADTGELFF. CDR3 in DNA: TGTGCCAGCAGCGGGACAGCAGACACCGGGGAGCTGTTTTTT.

The V gene is TRBV7-9, the J gene TRBJ1-1; TRBD1 matches at 7 bases. V trimming: 4 bases; J trimming: 1 base; junction bases outside the gene matches: 12. CDR3 length: 17 residues. CDR1 and CDR2 (germline): SEHNR, FQNEAQ (reference sequence). DNA of the CDR3: TGTGCCAGCAGCTCCGGGACAGAGAGAAATTGGAACACTGAAGCTTTCTTT. As protein: CASSSGTERNWNTEAFF.

The chain couples TRBV5-1 to TRBJ1-1, with 10 bases matching TRBD1. The CDR3 spans 18 residues. Losses at the gene ends were 0 bases for V and 0 bases for J; bases not matched to a gene: 8. The germline gives CDR1 SGHRS, CDR2 YFSETQ. This CDR3 reads CASSLVRDRGFMNTEAFF. DNA of the CDR3: TGCGCCAGCAGCTTGGTACGGGACAGGGGCTTCATGAACACTGAAGCTTTCTTT. Variable domain in full (rest from reference TRBV5-1 and TRBJ1-1): KAGVTQTPRYLIKTRGQQVTLSCSPISGHRSVSWYQQTPGQGLQFLFEYFSETQRNKGNFPGRFSGRQFSNSRSEMNVSTLELGDSALYLCASSLVRDRGFMNTEAFFGQGTRLTVV.

This clone was counted only a few times. The rearrangement joins TRBV5-1 to TRBJ1-6; no reliable D call. This CDR3 is built from 12 residues. Germline V gives CDR1 SGHRS, CDR2 YFSETQ. V dropped 1 base and J dropped 13 bases, with 9 bases sitting between them. The CDR3 protein is CASSLSDGPLHF. CDR3 coding DNA: TGCGCCAGCAGCTTGTCGGATGGTCCCCTCCACTTT.

V gene TRBV2 combines with J gene TRBJ1-6; D possibly corresponds to TRBD1 (6 bases). The V gene lost 2 bases and the J gene lost 5 bases, with 10 bases spanning the gap. This CDR3 spans 15 amino acids. Germline V gives CDR1 SNHLY, CDR2 FYNNEI. The CDR3 here is CASSENRAHNSPLHF. The CDR3 DNA reads as TGTGCCAGCAGTGAAAACAGGGCCCATAATTCACCCCTCCACTTT.

This chain joins TRBV6-1 and TRBJ1-5, with D perhaps matching TRBD1 (5 bases). In germline, CDR1 is MNHNS, CDR2 SASEGT. This CDR3 is built from 15 residues. V was cut by 7 bases and J by 4 bases, with 17 bases left in between. The CDR3 loop is CASNLLLQGNQPQHF. For the CDR3, the DNA is TGTGCCAGCAACCTCCTTCTTCAGGGTAATCAGCCCCAGCATTTT.

The chain couples TRBV7-3 to TRBJ2-3; weak D call: TRBD2 (6 bases). Germline lookup yields CDR1 SGHTA and CDR2 FQGTGA. The V end was cut by 3 bases, the J end by 4 bases, with 8 bases between. This CDR3 has 13 amino acids. CDR3 loop: CASSLRGSDTQYF. The CDR3 nucleotides read TGTGCCAGCAGCTTGCGGGGTTCAGATACGCAGTATTTT. Based on the CDR3 plus reference TRBV7-3 and TRBJ2-3, the full variable domain is GAGVSQTPSNKVTEKGKYVELRCDPISGHTALYWYRQSLGQGPEFLIYFQGTGAADDSGLPNDRFFAVRPEGSVSTLKIQRTERGDSAVYLCASSLRGSDTQYFGPGTRLTVL.